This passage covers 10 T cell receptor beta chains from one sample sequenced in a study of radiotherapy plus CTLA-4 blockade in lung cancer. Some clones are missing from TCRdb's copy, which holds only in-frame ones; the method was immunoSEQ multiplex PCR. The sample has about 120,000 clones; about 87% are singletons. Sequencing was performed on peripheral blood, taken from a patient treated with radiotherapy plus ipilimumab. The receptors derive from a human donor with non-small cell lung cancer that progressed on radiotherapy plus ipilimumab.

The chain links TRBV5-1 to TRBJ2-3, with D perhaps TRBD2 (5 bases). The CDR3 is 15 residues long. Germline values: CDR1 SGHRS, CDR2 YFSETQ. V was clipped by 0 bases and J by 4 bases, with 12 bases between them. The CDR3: CASSLVVGSPDTQYF. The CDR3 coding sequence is TGCGCCAGCAGCTTGGTGGTGGGGAGTCCAGATACGCAGTATTTT.

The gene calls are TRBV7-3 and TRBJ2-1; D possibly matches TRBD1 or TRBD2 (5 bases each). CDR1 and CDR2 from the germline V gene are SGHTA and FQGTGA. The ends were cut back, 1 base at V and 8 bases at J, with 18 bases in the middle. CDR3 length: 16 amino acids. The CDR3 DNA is TGTGCCAGCAGCTTAAACGTGGGGGTAGCTCGTGATGAGCAGTTCTTC. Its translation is CASSLNVGVARDEQFF.

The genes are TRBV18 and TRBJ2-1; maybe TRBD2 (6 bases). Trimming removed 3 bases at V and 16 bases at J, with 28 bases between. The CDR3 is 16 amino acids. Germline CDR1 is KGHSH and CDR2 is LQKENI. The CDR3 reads CASSPESGASRRASFF. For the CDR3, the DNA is TGTGCCAGCTCACCCGAATCGGGCGCTAGTCGGAGGGCGTCTTTCTTC.

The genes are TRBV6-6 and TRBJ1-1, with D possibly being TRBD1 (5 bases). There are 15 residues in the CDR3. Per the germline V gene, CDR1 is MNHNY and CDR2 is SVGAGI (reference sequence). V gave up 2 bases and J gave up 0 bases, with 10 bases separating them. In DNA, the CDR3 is TGTGCCAGCAGTTACGAGGGGACCATGAACACTGAAGCTTTCTTT. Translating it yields CASSYEGTMNTEAFF.

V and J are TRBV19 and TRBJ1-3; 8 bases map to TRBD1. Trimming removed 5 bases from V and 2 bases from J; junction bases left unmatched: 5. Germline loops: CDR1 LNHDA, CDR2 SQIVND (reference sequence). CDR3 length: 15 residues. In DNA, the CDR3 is TGTGCCAGTAGTTTACACAGGGGGACTGGAAACACCATATATTTT. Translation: CASSLHRGTGNTIYF.

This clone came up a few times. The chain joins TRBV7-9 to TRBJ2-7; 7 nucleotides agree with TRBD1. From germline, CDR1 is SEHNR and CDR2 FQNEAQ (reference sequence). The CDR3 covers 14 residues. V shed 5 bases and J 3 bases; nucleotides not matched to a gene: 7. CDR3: CASSPPGQIYEQYF. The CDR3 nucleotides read TGTGCCAGCAGCCCTCCGGGACAGATCTACGAGCAGTACTTC.

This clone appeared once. The CDR3 nucleotides read TGTGCCAGCAGCTACACCGACAGGAATGAGCAGTTCTTC. This codes for CASSYTDRNEQFF. This rearrangement joins TRBV7-2 to TRBJ2-1; TRBD1 is a possible D gene (6 bases). The CDR3 consists of 13 residues. The V end was cut by 4 bases, the J end by 7 bases, with 11 bases between. Germline V lookup: CDR1 SGHTA, CDR2 FQGNSA.

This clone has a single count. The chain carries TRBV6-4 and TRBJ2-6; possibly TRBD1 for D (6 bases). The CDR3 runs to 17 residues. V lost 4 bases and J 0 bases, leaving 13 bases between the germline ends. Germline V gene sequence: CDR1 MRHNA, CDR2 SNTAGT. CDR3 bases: TGTGCCAGCAGTGCCGGGACATTGGCCTCTGGGGCCAACGTCCTGACTTTC. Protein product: CASSAGTLASGANVLTF.

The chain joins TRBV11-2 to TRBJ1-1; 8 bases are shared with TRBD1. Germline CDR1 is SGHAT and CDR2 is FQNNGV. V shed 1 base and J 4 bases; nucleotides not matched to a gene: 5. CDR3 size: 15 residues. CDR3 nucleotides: TGTGCCAGCAGCTTAGCAGGGGGCTCGGGCACTGAAGCTTTCTTT. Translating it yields CASSLAGGSGTEAFF.

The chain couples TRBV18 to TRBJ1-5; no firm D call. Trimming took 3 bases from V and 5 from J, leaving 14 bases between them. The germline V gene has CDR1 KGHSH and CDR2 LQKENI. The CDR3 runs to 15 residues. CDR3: CASSPSGGQYQPQHF. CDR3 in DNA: TGTGCCAGCTCACCTTCGGGAGGGCAGTATCAGCCCCAGCATTTT.